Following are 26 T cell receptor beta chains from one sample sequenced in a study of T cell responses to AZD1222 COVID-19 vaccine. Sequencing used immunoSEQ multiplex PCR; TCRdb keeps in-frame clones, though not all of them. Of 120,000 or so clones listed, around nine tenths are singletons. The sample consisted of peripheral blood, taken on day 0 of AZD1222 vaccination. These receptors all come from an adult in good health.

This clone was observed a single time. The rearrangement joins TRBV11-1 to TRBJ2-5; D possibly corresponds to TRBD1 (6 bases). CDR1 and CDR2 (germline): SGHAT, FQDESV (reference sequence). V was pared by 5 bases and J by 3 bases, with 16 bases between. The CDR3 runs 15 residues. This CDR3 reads CASSPGHLLKETQYF. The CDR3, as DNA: TGTGCCAGCAGCCCGGGACACCTGTTAAAAGAGACCCAGTACTTC.

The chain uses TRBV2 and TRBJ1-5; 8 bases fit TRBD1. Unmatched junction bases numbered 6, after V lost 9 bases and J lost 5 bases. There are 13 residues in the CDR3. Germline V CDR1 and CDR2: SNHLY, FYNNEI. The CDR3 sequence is CARGQGFDQPQHF. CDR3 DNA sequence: TGTGCCAGAGGACAGGGCTTTGATCAGCCCCAGCATTTT.

CDR3 DNA sequence: TGTGCCACCAGCAGGGACAGGGACTACGAGCAGTACTTC. Amino acids: CATSRDRDYEQYF. The V and J genes are TRBV15 and TRBJ2-7; 8 bases are a match to TRBD1. Germline CDR1 reads LNHNV; CDR2 reads YYDKDF (reference sequence). This CDR3 comprises 13 residues. V lost 3 bases to trimming and J lost 3 bases; unmatched junction nucleotides: 1.

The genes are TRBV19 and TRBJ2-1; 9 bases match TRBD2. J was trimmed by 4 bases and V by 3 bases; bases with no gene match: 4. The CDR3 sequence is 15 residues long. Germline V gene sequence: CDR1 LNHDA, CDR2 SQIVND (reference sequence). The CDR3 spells CASSIAGGEYNEQFF. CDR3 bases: TGTGCCAGTAGTATTGCGGGGGGGGAATACAATGAGCAGTTCTTC.

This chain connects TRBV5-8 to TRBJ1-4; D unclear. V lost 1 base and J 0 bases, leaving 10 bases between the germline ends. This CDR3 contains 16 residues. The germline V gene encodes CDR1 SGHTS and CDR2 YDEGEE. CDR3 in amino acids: CASSLYGGTTNEKLFF. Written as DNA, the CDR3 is TGTGCCAGCAGCTTGTATGGAGGAACAACTAATGAAAAACTGTTTTTT.

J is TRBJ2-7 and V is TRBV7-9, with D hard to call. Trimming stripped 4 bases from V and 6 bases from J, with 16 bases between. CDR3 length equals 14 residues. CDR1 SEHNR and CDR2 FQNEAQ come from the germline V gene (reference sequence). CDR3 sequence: CASSSVLPFSEQYF. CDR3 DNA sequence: TGTGCCAGCAGCTCCGTCCTTCCTTTCAGCGAGCAGTACTTC.

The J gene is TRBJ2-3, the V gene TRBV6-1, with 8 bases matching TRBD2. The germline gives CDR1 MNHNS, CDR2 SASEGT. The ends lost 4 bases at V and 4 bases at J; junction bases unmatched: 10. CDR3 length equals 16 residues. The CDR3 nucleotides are TGTGCCAGCAGTGTACCAAGCGGGGGCGTCCCAGATACGCAGTATTTT. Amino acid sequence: CASSVPSGGVPDTQYF.

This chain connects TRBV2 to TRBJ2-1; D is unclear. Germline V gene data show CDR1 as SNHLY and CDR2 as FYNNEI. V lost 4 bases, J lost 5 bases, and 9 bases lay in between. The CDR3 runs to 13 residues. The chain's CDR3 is CASSVQLNNEQFF. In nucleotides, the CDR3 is TGTGCCAGCAGTGTCCAGCTTAACAATGAGCAGTTCTTC.

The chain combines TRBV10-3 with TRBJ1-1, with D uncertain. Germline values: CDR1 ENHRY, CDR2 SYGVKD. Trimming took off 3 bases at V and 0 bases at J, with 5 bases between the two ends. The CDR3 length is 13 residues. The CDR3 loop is CAISDGVNTEAFF. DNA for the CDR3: TGTGCCATCAGTGACGGGGTGAACACTGAAGCTTTCTTT.

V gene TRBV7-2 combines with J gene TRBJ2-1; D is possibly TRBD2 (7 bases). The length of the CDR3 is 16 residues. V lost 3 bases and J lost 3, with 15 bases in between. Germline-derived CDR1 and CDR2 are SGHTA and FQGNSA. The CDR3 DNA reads TGTGCCAGCAGCTTTACTCGGGGGGCCAGCTACAATGAGCAGTTCTTC. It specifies CASSFTRGASYNEQFF.

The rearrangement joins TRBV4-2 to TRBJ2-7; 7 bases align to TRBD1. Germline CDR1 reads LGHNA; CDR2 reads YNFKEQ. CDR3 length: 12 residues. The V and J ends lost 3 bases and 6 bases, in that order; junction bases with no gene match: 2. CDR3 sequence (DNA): TGTGCCAGCAGCCAGCCAGGGGGCGAGCAGTACTTC. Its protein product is CASSQPGGEQYF.

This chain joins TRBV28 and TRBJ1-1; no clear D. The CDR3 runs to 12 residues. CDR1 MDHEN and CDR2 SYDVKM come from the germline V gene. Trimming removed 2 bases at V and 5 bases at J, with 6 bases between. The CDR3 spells CASSLRDTEAFF. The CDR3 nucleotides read TGTGCCAGCAGTTTAAGGGATACTGAAGCTTTCTTT.

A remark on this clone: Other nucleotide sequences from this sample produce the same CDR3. The chain's CDR3 is CASSLAGNQPQHF. The CDR3 DNA reads as TGTGCCAGCAGCTTGGCCGGGAATCAGCCCCAGCATTTT. The chain recombines TRBV5-6 with TRBJ1-5; D is unclear. This CDR3 is 13 amino acids long. CDR1 is SGHDT, CDR2 YYEEEE, per germline. V lost 0 bases to trimming and J lost 4 bases, with 5 bases between them.

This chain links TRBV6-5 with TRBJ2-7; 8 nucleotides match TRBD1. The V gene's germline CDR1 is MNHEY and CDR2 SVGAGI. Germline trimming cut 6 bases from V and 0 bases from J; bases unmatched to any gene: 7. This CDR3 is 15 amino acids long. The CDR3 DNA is TGTGCCAGCAGCTATGGGACAGGCAGCTCCTACGAGCAGTACTTC. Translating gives CASSYGTGSSYEQYF.

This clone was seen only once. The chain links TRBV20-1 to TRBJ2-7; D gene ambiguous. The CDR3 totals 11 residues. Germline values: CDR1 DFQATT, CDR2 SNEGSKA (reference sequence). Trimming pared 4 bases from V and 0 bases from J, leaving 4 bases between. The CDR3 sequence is CSAISSYEQYF. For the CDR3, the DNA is TGCAGTGCTATCAGCTCCTACGAGCAGTACTTC.

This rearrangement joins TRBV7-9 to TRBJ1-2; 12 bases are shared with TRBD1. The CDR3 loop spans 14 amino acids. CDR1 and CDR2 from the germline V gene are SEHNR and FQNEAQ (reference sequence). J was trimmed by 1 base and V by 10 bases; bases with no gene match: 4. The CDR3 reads CATGQGAGNYGYTF. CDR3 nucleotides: TGTGCCACGGGACAGGGGGCCGGTAACTATGGCTACACCTTC.

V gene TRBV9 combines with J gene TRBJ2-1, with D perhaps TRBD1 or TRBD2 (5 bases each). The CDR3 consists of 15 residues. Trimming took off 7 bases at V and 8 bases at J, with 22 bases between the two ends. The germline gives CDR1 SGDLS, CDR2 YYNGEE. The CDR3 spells CASSPWPGLGDEQFF. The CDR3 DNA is TGTGCCAGCTCCCCCTGGCCGGGGCTGGGCGATGAGCAGTTCTTC.

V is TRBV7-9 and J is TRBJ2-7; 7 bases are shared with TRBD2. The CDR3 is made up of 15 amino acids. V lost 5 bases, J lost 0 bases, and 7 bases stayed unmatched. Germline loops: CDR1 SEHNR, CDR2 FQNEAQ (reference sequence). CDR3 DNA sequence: TGTGCCAGCAGCCCGCTAGCGGTGAGCTCCTACGAGCAGTACTTC. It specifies CASSPLAVSSYEQYF. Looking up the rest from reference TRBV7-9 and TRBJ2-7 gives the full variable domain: DTGVSQNPRHKITKRGQNVTFRCDPISEHNRLYWYRQTLGQGPEFLTYFQNEAQLEKSRLLSDRFSAERPKGSFSTLEIQRTEQGDSAMYLCASSPLAVSSYEQYFGPGTRLTVT.

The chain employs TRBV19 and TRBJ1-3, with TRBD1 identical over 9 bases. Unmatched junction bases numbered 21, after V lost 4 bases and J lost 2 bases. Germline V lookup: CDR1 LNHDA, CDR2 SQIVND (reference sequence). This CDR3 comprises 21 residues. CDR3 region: CASSTFTHGTGRPSAGNTIYF. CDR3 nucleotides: TGTGCCAGTAGTACCTTCACACACGGGACAGGGCGTCCTTCAGCTGGAAACACCATATATTTT.

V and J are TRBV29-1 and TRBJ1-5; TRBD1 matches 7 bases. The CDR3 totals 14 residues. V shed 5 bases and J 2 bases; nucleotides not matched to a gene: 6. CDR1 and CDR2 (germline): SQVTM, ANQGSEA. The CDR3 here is CSVKTGTGNQPQHF. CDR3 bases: TGCAGCGTTAAAACCGGGACAGGCAATCAGCCCCAGCATTTT.

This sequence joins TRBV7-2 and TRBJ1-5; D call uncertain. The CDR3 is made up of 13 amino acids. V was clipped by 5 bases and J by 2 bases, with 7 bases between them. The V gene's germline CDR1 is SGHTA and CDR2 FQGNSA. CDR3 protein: CASSRSGNQPQHF. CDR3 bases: TGTGCCAGCAGCCGGTCGGGCAATCAGCCCCAGCATTTT.

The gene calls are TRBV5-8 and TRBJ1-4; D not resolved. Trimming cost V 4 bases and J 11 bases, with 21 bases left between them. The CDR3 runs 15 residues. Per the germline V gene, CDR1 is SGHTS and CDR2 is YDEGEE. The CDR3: CASSLVRSGSTKLFF. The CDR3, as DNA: TGTGCCAGCAGCCTGGTTAGATCGGGCAGCACCAAACTGTTTTTT.

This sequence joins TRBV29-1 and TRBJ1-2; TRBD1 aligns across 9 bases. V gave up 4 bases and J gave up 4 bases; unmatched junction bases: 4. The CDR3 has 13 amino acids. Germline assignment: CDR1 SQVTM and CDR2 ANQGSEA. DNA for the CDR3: TGCAGCGTTGGGGACAGGGACCTCTATGGCTACACCTTC. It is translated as CSVGDRDLYGYTF. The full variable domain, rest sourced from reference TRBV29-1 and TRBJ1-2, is SAVISQKPSRDICQRGTSLTIQCQVDSQVTMMFWYRQQPGQSLTLIATANQGSEATYESGFVIDKFPISRPNLTFSTLTVSNMSPEDSSIYLCSVGDRDLYGYTFGSGTRLTVV.

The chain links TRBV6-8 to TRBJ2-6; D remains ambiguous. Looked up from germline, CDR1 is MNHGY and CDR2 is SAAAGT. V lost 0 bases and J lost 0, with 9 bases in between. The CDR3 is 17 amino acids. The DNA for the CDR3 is TGTGCCAGCAGTTACTCGGCAGATATCTCTGGGGCCAACGTCCTGACTTTC. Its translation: CASSYSADISGANVLTF.

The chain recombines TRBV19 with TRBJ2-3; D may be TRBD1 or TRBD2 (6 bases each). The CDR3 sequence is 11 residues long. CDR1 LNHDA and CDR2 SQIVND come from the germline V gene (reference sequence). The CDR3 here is CKGGLGDTQYF. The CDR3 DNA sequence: TGTAAGGGGGGATTGGGAGATACGCAGTATTTT. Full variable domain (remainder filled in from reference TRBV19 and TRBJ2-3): DGGITQSPKYLFRKEGQNVTLSCEQNLNHDAMYWYRQDPGQGLRLIYYSQIVNDFQKGDIAEGYSVSREKKESFPLTVTSAQKNPTAFYLCKGGLGDTQYFGPGTRLTVL.

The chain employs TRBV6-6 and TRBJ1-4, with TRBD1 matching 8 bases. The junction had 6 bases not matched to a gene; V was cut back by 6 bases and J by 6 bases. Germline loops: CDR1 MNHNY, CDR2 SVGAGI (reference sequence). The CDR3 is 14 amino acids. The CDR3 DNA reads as TGTGCCAGCAGGTCCGACAGGGGCTATGAAAAACTGTTTTTT. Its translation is CASRSDRGYEKLFF.